The T cell receptor beta chain described here comes from a study of cytomegalovirus exposure and HLA in healthy donors. Overall study results and limits: 150 or so TCR beta chains were listed as cytomegalovirus-associated.

Turning to this clone: Its matching antigen is unknown.

The PCR used 60 Vbeta and 13 Jbeta primers. Original data processing: In a later analysis, the count reached 80 million or so unique TCR beta chains, with roughly 9.9 million shared. Generated by immunoSEQ multiplex PCR, the TCRdb table keeps only in-frame clones and is missing some. That table supplies the V and J calls and clone size; D and trimming were determined from the DNA. The sample holds about 76,000 clones, around three quarters seen once. Germline CDR1 reads MGHRA; CDR2 reads YSYEKL. This CDR3 comprises 18 residues. Unmatched junction bases numbered 8, after V lost 1 base and J lost 1 base.

This chain uses TRBV4-1 with TRBJ2-4; 9 positions match TRBD2. The sequenced sample consisted of PBMCs. The clonotype was recovered from a male donor in good health and CMV-seropositive. The CDR3 DNA reads as TGCGCCAGCAGCCAAGCAGCGGGGGGAGCCGGTGCCAAAAACATTCAGTACTTC. Amino acids: CASSQAAGGAGAKNIQYF.